The clone carrying this T cell receptor (beta chain) has only a few counts. The target antigen is unknown. This entry comes from a study of vaccination and CD4 T cells after COVID-19. The sample's time point: late sampling 161 to 241 days after vaccination in three convalescent patients. Sample treatment: approximately 9-day PBMC culture with coronavirus spike peptide pools or control peptides (ViraFEST assay). Oncomine TCR Beta short-read sequencing was applied to DNA from cultured CD4+ T cells. TCRdb reanalysed the PCR reads using MiXCR and keeps one entry per CDR3 protein. The table includes around 25,000 distinct CDR3 sequences, about 42% detected once. Specimen: CD4+ T cells from blood, cultured in vitro, collected about 7 months after SARS-CoV-2 vaccination. The origin of this receptor is a human donor who had recovered from COVID-19.

CDR3 DNA sequence: TGCAGTGCAAGAACTAGGCAGGCCTACGAGCAGTACTTC. Protein sequence: CSARTRQAYEQYF. The J gene is TRBJ2-7, the V gene TRBV20-1; TRBD2 is a possible D gene (5 bases). Between the trimmed V and J ends, which lost 6 bases and 2 bases, there was a span of 14 bases. Per the germline V gene, CDR1 is DFQATT and CDR2 is SNEGSKA (reference sequence). CDR3 length: 13 amino acids.